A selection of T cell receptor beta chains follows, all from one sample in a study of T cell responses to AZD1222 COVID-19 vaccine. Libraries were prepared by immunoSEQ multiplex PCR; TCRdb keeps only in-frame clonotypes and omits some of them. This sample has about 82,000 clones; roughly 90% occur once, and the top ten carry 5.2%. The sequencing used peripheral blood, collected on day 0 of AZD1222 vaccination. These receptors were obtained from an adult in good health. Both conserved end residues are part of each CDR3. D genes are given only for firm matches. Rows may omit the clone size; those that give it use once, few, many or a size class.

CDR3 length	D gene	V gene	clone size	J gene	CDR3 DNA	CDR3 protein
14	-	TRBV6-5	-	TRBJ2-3	TGTGCCAGCAGCTACACAGGGAGGGGTGATACGCAGTATTTT	CASSYTGRGDTQYF
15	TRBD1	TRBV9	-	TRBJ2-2	TGTGCCAGCAGAGCCGGGACAGGGAACACCGGGGAGCTGTTTTTT	CASRAGTGNTGELFF
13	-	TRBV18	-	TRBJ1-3	TGTGCCAGCTCCGACGCTTTTGGAAACACCATATATTTT	CASSDAFGNTIYF
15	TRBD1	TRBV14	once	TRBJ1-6	TGTGCCAGCAGCCCCACTGGGGACAGGGATCTAACCCTCCACTTT	CASSPTGDRDLTLHF
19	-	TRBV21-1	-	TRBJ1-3	TGTGCCAGCAGCCCCCCTCCTCCTTCGACAGGACGATCTGGAAACACCATATATTTT	CASSPPPPSTGRSGNTIYF
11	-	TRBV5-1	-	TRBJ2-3	TGCGCCAGCAGCTTAGGAAATACGCAGTATTTT	CASSLGNTQYF
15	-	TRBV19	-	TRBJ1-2	TGTGCCAGTAGTGGGACGGCCGGGACTAACTATGGCTACACCTTC	CASSGTAGTNYGYTF
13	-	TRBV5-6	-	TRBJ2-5	TGTGCCAGCAGAGTGGGATTCGAGGAGACCCAGTACTTC	CASRVGFEETQYF
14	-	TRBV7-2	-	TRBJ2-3	TGTGCCAGCAGCTCTTCCTCTAGCACAGATACGCAGTATTTT	CASSSSSSTDTQYF
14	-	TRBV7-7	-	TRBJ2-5	TGTGCTAGCAGCTTAGTGGGCATCCAAGAGACCCAGTACTTC	CASSLVGIQETQYF
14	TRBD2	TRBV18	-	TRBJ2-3	TGTGCCAGCTCACCCCGCGAAGCGGGAGCGTTAGGAGATTTT	CASSPREAGALGDF
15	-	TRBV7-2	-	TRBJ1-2	TGTGCCAGCAGCCCAGCCGGGGGGGGTAACTATGGCTACACCTTC	CASSPAGGGNYGYTF
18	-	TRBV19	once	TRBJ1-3	TGTGCCAGTAGTATCGGCGTGATGTTGGGGAACGCTGGAAACACCATATATTTT	CASSIGVMLGNAGNTIYF
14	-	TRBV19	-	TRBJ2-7	TGTGCCAGTAGTTTAACAGGGAGCTCCTACGAGCAGTACTTC	CASSLTGSSYEQYF